Listed below are T cell receptor beta chains from one sample, sequenced in a study of post-analysis software for immune sequencing data. TCRdb reprocessed the PCR reads with MiXCR, giving one entry per CDR3 protein. The table records roughly 580,000 distinct CDR3 sequences, 44% of them present only once. The sequencing input was blood. All receptors derive from a girl aged 5 to 17 with multiple sclerosis. CDR3s include the opening cysteine and the closing phenylalanine or tryptophan. The D gene is left open where the match is weak. Expanded clones get a size class; other rows say once, few or many, or leave the size out.

D	V	size	J	DNA	CDR3
-	TRBV11-2	-	TRBJ2-5	TGTGCCAGCAGCTTAGACGCAGGTGACCAGTACTTC	CASSLDAGDQYF
TRBD1	TRBV27	-	TRBJ2-5	TGTGCCAGCAGTTCATATCAGGGGGAAGAGACCCAGTACTTC	CASSSYQGEETQYF
TRBD1	TRBV27	-	TRBJ1-2	TGTGCCAGCAGCCCGACTTGGACAGGGGGCCTTAACTATGGCTACACCTTC	CASSPTWTGGLNYGYTF
-	TRBV24-1	many	TRBJ2-5	TGTGCCACCAGTGATTTGCAAGCGGATCAAGAGACCCAGTACTTC	CATSDLQADQETQYF
-	TRBV12-3/TRBV12-4	-	TRBJ2-7	TGTGCCAGCAGTTTAGTAGAGCCCCGTGACGAGCAGTACTTC	CASSLVEPRDEQYF
-	TRBV12-3/TRBV12-4	-	TRBJ2-5	TGTGCCAGCAGTTTAGCGCTGGTCGGACAAGAGACCCAGTACTTC	CASSLALVGQETQYF
-	TRBV7-2	-	TRBJ2-5	TGTGCCAGCAGCTTCCCCGGGAGATCAGAGACCCAGTACTTC	CASSFPGRSETQYF
TRBD1	TRBV27	-	TRBJ2-7	TGTGCCAGCAGTTTAAACGCCGGGACAGGGGGTCTCTACGAGCAGTACTTC	CASSLNAGTGGLYEQYF
-	TRBV29-1	-	TRBJ2-3	TGCAGCATCTGGGGTCTACCTGGCACAGATACGCAGTATTTT	CSIWGLPGTDTQYF
-	TRBV6-5	-	TRBJ1-2	TGTGCCAGCAGTTACTCGAAAACCCTCGGAAATGGCTACACCTTC	CASSYSKTLGNGYTF
-	TRBV12-3/TRBV12-4	few	TRBJ2-3	TGTGCCAGCAGTTGGACAGATACGCAGTATTTT	CASSWTDTQYF
-	TRBV12-5	-	TRBJ2-1	TGTGCTAGTGGTTTGAGTGGTGGGGGCCGATACAATGAGCAGTTCTTC	CASGLSGGGRYNEQFF
-	TRBV7-3	once	TRBJ2-1	TGTGCCAGCAGCTTAGGCGGTTGCAATGAGCAGTTCTTC	CASSLGGCNEQFF
-	TRBV5-8	-	TRBJ2-1	TGTGCCAGCAGCTTGGGGAACAATGAGCAGTTCTTC	CASSLGNNEQFF
-	TRBV11-3	-	TRBJ1-1	TGTGCCAGCAGCTTAGCTCCGGGTGAAGCTTTCTTT	CASSLAPGEAFF
TRBD1	TRBV7-9	-	TRBJ2-1	TGTGCCAGCAGCCCCAGGGGGACAGGGAACAATGAGCAGTTCTTC	CASSPRGTGNNEQFF
TRBD2	TRBV12-3/TRBV12-4	few	TRBJ2-7	TGTGCCAGCAGTTTAGCGCGCGTGTGGCGGGGGGTCTCCTACGAGCAGTACTTC	CASSLARVWRGVSYEQYF
TRBD2	TRBV11-2	-	TRBJ2-1	TGTGCCAGCAGCCAGCATGGCAGCGGGGGGGACAATGAGCAGTTCTTC	CASSQHGSGGDNEQFF
TRBD1	TRBV20-1	-	TRBJ2-5	TGCAGTCCCCGACAGGGGGCAGAGACCCAGTACTTC	CSPRQGAETQYF
-	TRBV12-3/TRBV12-4	-	TRBJ1-1	TGTGCCAGCAGCCGGGATACCCGAGGGACTGAAGCTTTCTTT	CASSRDTRGTEAFF
-	TRBV12-3/TRBV12-4	-	TRBJ1-2	TGTGCCAGCAGTTTACGAACAGTCTATGGCTACACCTTC	CASSLRTVYGYTF
-	TRBV9	-	TRBJ2-1	TGTGCCAGCAGCGTAGGCGATGGAAACAATGAGCAGTTCTTC	CASSVGDGNNEQFF
-	TRBV20-1	-	TRBJ2-7	TGCAGTGCTAGAGATCCCGGGGTCTCTTCCTACGAGCAGTACTTC	CSARDPGVSSYEQYF
TRBD1	TRBV10-2	-	TRBJ2-7	TGCGCCAGCAGTCATTCCGGGACAGGGGTCGAGCAGTACTTC	CASSHSGTGVEQYF
-	TRBV7-2	few	TRBJ2-3	TGTGCCAGCAGCTTAGGTGGGCCCGCAGATACGCAGTATTTT	CASSLGGPADTQYF
-	TRBV7-9	-	TRBJ2-5	TGTGCCAGCAGCGCATACGGAGAGAAAGAGACCCAGTACTTC	CASSAYGEKETQYF
-	TRBV4-1	-	TRBJ2-1	TGCGCCAGCACCAACGTCCCGGCCGGGTTCAATGAGCGGTTCTTC	CASTNVPAGFNERFF
-	TRBV6-8	few	TRBJ1-4	TGTGCCAGCAGTTACTCGACGGGGGCGAATGAAAAACTGTTTTTT	CASSYSTGANEKLFF